This T cell receptor beta chain was recovered during a study of identical twins. The germline gives CDR1 SGHVS, CDR2 FQNEAQ. V lost 5 bases to trimming and J lost 11 bases, with 13 bases between them. The CDR3 contains 12 residues. Unique molecular identifiers were present on the cDNA, which also gained a universal primer site by template switching. One entry per CDR3 protein results from TCRdb running MiXCR on the 5' RACE reads. The sample lists about 220,000 distinct CDR3 sequences, approximately 9% occurring once. This TCR came from a young woman in good health. Sequencing was performed on memory (CD45RO+) T cells sorted from blood. This chain joins TRBV7-8 and TRBJ2-1; D gene uncertain. The CDR3 here is CASSATSYKQFF. Here the CDR3 DNA reads TGTGCCAGCAGCGCCACGTCCTACAAGCAGTTCTTC.